These T cell receptor beta chains were read from a single sample in a study of CD8+ T cells in alopecia areata. Sequenced by immunoSEQ multiplex PCR; TCRdb stores in-frame clones only, minus some. The sample includes roughly 210,000 clones, 43% seen only once; the top ten take roughly 2.8%. The sample was CD4+ T cells sorted from blood, taken at approximately week 36, from a patient treated with tofacitinib. The receptors were sampled from a human donor with alopecia areata. The CDR3 runs from the conserved cysteine through the conserved F or W. Fields, in order: D gene, clone size, J gene, V gene, CDR3 DNA, CDR3 protein. The D gene is left open where the match is weak. Clone size is shown for a subset of rows, as once, few, many or a class of expanded clone.

D gene: TRBD1; clone size: few; J gene: TRBJ1-5; V gene: TRBV27; CDR3 DNA: TGTGCCAGCAGTCCCCGTCCCCCGGGACAGAGGAATCAGCCCCAGCATTTT; CDR3 protein: CASSPRPPGQRNQPQHF
D gene: TRBD2; clone size: once; J gene: TRBJ2-7; V gene: TRBV30; CDR3 DNA: TGTGCCTGGAGTGTAAGGTATGGCGGAGCGGGGGCCTACGAGCAGTACTTC; CDR3 protein: CAWSVRYGGAGAYEQYF
D gene: TRBD2; clone size: -; J gene: TRBJ2-1; V gene: TRBV2; CDR3 DNA: TGTGCCAGCAGCCTCACCCTAGCGGACCTAATCAATGAGCAGTTCTTC; CDR3 protein: CASSLTLADLINEQFF
D gene: TRBD2; clone size: -; J gene: TRBJ2-3; V gene: TRBV4-3; CDR3 DNA: TGCGCCAGCAGCCCAGAAGCGGGGGGTACGCAGTATTTT; CDR3 protein: CASSPEAGGTQYF
D gene: -; clone size: few; J gene: TRBJ2-2; V gene: TRBV30; CDR3 DNA: TGTGCCCGCAGAGTCACGGTACCCGGGGAGCTGTTTTTT; CDR3 protein: CARRVTVPGELFF
D gene: -; clone size: -; J gene: TRBJ2-7; V gene: TRBV15; CDR3 DNA: TGTGCCACCAGCAGAGCGACTGAGCCCGCCTACGAGCAGTACTTC; CDR3 protein: CATSRATEPAYEQYF
D gene: -; clone size: few; J gene: TRBJ2-5; V gene: TRBV7-3; CDR3 DNA: TGTGCCAGCAGCTTAGGGATAGGCCGGGGGCAAGAGACCCAGTACTTC; CDR3 protein: CASSLGIGRGQETQYF
D gene: -; clone size: -; J gene: TRBJ2-3; V gene: TRBV7-9; CDR3 DNA: TGTGCCAGCAGCCCACGGGCGAGCACAGATACGCAGTATTTT; CDR3 protein: CASSPRASTDTQYF
D gene: TRBD2; clone size: few; J gene: TRBJ2-1; V gene: TRBV29-1; CDR3 DNA: TGCAGCGTTGAAGATCCGAGCGGGAGGAGTTACAATGAGCAGTTCTTC; CDR3 protein: CSVEDPSGRSYNEQFF
D gene: -; clone size: -; J gene: TRBJ1-5; V gene: TRBV6-1; CDR3 DNA: TGTGCCAGCAGTGAAGACACGATTCGGCCCCAGCATTTT; CDR3 protein: CASSEDTIRPQHF
D gene: TRBD1; clone size: few; J gene: TRBJ1-1; V gene: TRBV2; CDR3 DNA: TGTGCCAGCAGGCCGGGACAGGGGCCTACCACTGAAGCTTTCTTT; CDR3 protein: CASRPGQGPTTEAFF
D gene: TRBD2; clone size: -; J gene: TRBJ2-5; V gene: TRBV7-2; CDR3 DNA: TGTGCCAGCAGCGCGGGACTAGTTGAGGAGACCCAGTACTTC; CDR3 protein: CASSAGLVEETQYF
D gene: -; clone size: -; J gene: TRBJ2-7; V gene: TRBV10-3; CDR3 DNA: TGTGCCACCCAAACAGGTGCTAGCCCCTACGAGCAGTACTTC; CDR3 protein: CATQTGASPYEQYF
D gene: -; clone size: -; J gene: TRBJ2-6; V gene: TRBV15; CDR3 DNA: TGTGCCACCAGCAGAGGTGGGGATGGGGCCAACGTCCTGACTTTC; CDR3 protein: CATSRGGDGANVLTF
D gene: -; clone size: -; J gene: TRBJ1-3; V gene: TRBV7-9; CDR3 DNA: TGTGCCAGCAGCTTAAGATGGGGCTCTGGAAACACCATATATTTT; CDR3 protein: CASSLRWGSGNTIYF
D gene: -; clone size: many; J gene: TRBJ2-6; V gene: TRBV6-4; CDR3 DNA: TGTGCCAGCAGCATGCAGGCTACTGGGGCCAACGTCCTGACTTTC; CDR3 protein: CASSMQATGANVLTF
D gene: -; clone size: few; J gene: TRBJ2-7; V gene: TRBV2; CDR3 DNA: TGTGCCAGCAAGTCGGGGCAGTACTTC; CDR3 protein: CASKSGQYF
D gene: -; clone size: few; J gene: TRBJ1-2; V gene: TRBV28; CDR3 DNA: TGTGCCAGCAGTCCTCGGGAAGTCCTTTCCGGCTACACCTTC; CDR3 protein: CASSPREVLSGYTF
D gene: -; clone size: once; J gene: TRBJ2-1; V gene: TRBV30; CDR3 DNA: TGTGCCTGGAAGCCCTCATTCGATGAGCAGTTCTTC; CDR3 protein: CAWKPSFDEQFF
D gene: TRBD2; clone size: -; J gene: TRBJ2-5; V gene: TRBV4-2; CDR3 DNA: TGTGCCAGCACCCTATCAAGCGGACTAGCGGAAGAGACCCAGTACTTC; CDR3 protein: CASTLSSGLAEETQYF
D gene: TRBD2; clone size: -; J gene: TRBJ2-7; V gene: TRBV5-4; CDR3 DNA: TGTGCCAGCAGCTTAAAAATCTTGAGCGGGACGGGGGGCGAGCAGTACTTC; CDR3 protein: CASSLKILSGTGGEQYF
D gene: -; clone size: -; J gene: TRBJ2-3; V gene: TRBV28; CDR3 DNA: TGTGCCAGCACCCCCAGAGCCTGGACAGATACGCAGTATTTT; CDR3 protein: CASTPRAWTDTQYF
D gene: -; clone size: -; J gene: TRBJ1-5; V gene: TRBV29-1; CDR3 DNA: TGCAGCGGTCCTGGGCCCCAGCATTTT; CDR3 protein: CSGPGPQHF
D gene: -; clone size: few; J gene: TRBJ1-1; V gene: TRBV23-1; CDR3 DNA: TGCGCCAGCAGTCAATCGGAGGGGACACCGGTCACTGAAGCTTTCTTT; CDR3 protein: CASSQSEGTPVTEAFF
D gene: TRBD1; clone size: many; J gene: TRBJ2-5; V gene: TRBV6-5; CDR3 DNA: TGTGCCAGCAGCCTGGACAGGGGTTATGAGACCCAGTACTTC; CDR3 protein: CASSLDRGYETQYF
D gene: -; clone size: -; J gene: TRBJ1-5; V gene: TRBV23-1; CDR3 DNA: TGCGCCAGCAGTCACGCCCGGGACTATAGCAATCAGCCCCAGCATTTT; CDR3 protein: CASSHARDYSNQPQHF
D gene: TRBD1; clone size: -; J gene: TRBJ2-4; V gene: TRBV9; CDR3 DNA: TGTGCCAGCAGCCAACAGGGGATCGAAAACATTCAGTACTTC; CDR3 protein: CASSQQGIENIQYF